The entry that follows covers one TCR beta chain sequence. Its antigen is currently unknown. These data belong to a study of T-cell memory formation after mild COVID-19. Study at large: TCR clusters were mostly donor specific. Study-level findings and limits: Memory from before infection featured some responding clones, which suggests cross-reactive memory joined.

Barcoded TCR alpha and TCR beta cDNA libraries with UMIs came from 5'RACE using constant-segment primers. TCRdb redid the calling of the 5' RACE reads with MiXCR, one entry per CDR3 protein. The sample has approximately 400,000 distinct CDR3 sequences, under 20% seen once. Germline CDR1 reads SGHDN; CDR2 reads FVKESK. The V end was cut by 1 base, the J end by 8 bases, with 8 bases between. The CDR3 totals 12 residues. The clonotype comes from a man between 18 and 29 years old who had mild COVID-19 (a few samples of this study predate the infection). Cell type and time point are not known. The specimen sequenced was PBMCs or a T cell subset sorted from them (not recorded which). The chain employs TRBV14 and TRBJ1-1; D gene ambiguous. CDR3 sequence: CASSQAVAEAFF. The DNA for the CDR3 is TGTGCCAGCAGCCAAGCCGTAGCCGAAGCTTTCTTT.